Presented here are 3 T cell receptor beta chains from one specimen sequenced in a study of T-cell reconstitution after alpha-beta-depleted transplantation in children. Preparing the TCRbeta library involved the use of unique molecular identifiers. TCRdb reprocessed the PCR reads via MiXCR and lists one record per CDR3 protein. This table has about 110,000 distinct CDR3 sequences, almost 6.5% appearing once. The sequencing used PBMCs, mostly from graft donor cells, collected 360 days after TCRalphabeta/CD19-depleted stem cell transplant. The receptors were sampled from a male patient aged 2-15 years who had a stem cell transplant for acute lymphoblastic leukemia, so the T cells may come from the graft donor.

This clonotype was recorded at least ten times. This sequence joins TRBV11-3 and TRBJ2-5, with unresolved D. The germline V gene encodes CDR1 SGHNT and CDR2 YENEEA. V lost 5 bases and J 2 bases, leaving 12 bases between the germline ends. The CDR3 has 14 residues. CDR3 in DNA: TGTGCCAGCAGCAAACCCGACGGACAAGAGACCCAGTACTTC. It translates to CASSKPDGQETQYF.

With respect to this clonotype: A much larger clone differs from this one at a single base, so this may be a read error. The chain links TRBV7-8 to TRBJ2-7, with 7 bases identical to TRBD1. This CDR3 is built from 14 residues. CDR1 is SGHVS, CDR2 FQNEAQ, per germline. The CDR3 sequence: CASCLRGRGYEQYF. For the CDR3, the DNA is TGTGCCAGCTGCTTAAGGGGGCGCGGATACGAGCAGTACTTC.

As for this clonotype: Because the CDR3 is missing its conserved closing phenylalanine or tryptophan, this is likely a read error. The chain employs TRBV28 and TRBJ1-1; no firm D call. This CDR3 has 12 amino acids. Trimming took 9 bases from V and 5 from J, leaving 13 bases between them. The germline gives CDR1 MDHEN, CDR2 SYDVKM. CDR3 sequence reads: CASGSKGTEAFI. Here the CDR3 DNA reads TGTGCCAGTGGTAGTAAAGGTACTGAAGCTTTCATT.